This TCR beta chain was observed in a study of control samples from healthy donors and cancer patients. CDR1 is SGHNT, CDR2 YYREEE, per germline (reference sequence). This CDR3 is 16 amino acids long. V lost 1 base and J lost 7; bases outside the gene matches: 9. The assay was immunoSEQ multiplex PCR, and TCRdb's table has in-frame clones only and misses some. The data contain 70,000 to 95,000 clones, around 87% of them singletons. This clone was counted between two and nine times. The receptor comes from a man aged 50-60 years in good health. The chain joins TRBV5-4 to TRBJ2-7; the match to TRBD2 covers 12 bases. The specimen sequenced was blood. CDR3 sequence reads: CASSLLLAGGPGEQYF. CDR3 sequence (DNA): TGTGCCAGCAGCTTGTTGCTAGCGGGAGGGCCGGGGGAGCAGTACTTC.